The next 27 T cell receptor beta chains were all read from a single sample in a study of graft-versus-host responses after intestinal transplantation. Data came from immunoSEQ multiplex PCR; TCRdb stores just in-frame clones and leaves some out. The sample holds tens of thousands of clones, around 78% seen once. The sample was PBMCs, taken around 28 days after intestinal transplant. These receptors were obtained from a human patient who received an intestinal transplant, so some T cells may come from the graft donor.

CDR3 amino acids: CASPGVNEQFF. DNA for the CDR3: TGTGCCAGCCCCGGGGTGAATGAGCAGTTCTTC. The chain combines TRBV2 with TRBJ2-1; perhaps TRBD2 as D (5 bases). Deletions cut 8 bases from V and 7 bases from J, with 9 bases between. This CDR3 contains 11 residues. The germline V gene encodes CDR1 SNHLY and CDR2 FYNNEI.

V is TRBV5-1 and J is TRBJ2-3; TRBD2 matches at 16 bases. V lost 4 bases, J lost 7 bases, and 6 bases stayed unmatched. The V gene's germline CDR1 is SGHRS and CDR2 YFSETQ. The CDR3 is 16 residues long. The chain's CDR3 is CASSPGLAGGGNTQYF. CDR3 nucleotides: TGCGCCAGCAGCCCGGGACTAGCGGGAGGGGGGAATACGCAGTATTTT.

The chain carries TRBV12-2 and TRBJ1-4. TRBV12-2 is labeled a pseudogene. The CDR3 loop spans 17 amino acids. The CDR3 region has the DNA TGTGCAAGTCGCTTAGCGCTAAGGTACCCTGGAGGGGAAAAACTGTTTTTT. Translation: CASRLALRYPGGEKLFF.

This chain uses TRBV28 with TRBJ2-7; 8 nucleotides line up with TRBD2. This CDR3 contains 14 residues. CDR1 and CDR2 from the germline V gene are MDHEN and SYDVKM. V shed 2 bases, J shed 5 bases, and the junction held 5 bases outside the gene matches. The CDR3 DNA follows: TGTGCCAGCAGTTTACTGGGACTAGTCCACGAGCAGTACTTC. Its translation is CASSLLGLVHEQYF.

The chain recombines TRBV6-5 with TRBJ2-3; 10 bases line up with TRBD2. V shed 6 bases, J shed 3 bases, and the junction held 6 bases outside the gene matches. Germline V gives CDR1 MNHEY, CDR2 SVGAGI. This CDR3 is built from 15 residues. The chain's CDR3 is CASRNTSGVTDTQYF. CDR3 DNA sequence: TGTGCCAGCAGAAATACTAGCGGGGTAACAGATACGCAGTATTTT.

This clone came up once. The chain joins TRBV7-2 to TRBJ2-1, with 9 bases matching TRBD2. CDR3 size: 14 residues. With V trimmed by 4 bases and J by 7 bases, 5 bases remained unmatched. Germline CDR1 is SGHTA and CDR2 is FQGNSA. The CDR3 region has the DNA TGTGCCAGCAGCTACGCGGGAGGGCCTAATGAGCAGTTCTTC. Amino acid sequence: CASSYAGGPNEQFF.

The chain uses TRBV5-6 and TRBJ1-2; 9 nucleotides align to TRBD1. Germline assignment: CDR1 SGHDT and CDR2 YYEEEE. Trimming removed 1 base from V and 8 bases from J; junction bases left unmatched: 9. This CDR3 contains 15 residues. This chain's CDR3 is CASSLQNLQGAGYTF. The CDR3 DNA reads TGTGCCAGCAGCTTGCAGAACTTACAGGGGGCGGGCTACACCTTC.

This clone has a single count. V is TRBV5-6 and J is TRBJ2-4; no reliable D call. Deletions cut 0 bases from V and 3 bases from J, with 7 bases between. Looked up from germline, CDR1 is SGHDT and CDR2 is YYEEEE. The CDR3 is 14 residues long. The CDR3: CASSLAVFKNIQYF. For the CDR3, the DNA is TGTGCCAGCAGCTTGGCCGTCTTCAAAAACATTCAGTACTTC. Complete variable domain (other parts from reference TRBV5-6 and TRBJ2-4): DAGVTQSPTHLIKTRGQQVTLRCSPKSGHDTVSWYQQALGQGPQFIFQYYEEEERQRGNFPDRFSGHQFPNYSSELNVNALLLGDSALYLCASSLAVFKNIQYFGAGTRLSVL.

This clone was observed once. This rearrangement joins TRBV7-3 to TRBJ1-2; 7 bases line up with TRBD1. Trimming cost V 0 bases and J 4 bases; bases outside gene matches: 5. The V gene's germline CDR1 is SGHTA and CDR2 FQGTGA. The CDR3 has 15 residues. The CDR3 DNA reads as TGTGCCAGCAGCTTAACGTCGTCAGGGGGCTATGGCTACACCTTC. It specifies CASSLTSSGGYGYTF.

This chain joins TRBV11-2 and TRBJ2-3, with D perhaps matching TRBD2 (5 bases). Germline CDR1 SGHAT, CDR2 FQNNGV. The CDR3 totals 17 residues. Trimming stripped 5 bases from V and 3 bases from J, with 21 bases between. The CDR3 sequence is CASSPIRGRLSTDTQYF. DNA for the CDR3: TGTGCCAGCAGCCCCATCCGTGGGAGATTAAGTACAGATACGCAGTATTTT.

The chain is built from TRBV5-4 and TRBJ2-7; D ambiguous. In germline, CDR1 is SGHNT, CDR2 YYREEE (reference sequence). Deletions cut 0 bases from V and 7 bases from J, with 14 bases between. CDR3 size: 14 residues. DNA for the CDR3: TGTGCCAGCAGCTTGGAAGGGTCCTCACAGGAGCAGTACTTC. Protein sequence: CASSLEGSSQEQYF. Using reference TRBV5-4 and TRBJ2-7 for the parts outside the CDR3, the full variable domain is ETGVTQSPTHLIKTRGQQVTLRCSSQSGHNTVSWYQQALGQGPQFIFQYYREEENGRGNFPPRFSGLQFPNYSSELNVNALELDDSALYLCASSLEGSSQEQYFGPGTRLTVT.

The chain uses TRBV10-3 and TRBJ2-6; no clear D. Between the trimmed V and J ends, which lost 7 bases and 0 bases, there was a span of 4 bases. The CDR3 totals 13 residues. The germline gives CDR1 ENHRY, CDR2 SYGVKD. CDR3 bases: TGTGCCATCAAGAGCTCTGGGGCCAACGTCCTGACTTTC. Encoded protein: CAIKSSGANVLTF.

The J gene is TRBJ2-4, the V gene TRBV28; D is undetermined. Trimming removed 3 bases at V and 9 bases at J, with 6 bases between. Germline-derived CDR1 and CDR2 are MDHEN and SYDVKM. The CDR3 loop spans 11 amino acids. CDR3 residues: CASSFDGIQYF. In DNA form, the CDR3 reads TGTGCCAGCAGTTTTGATGGCATTCAGTACTTC.

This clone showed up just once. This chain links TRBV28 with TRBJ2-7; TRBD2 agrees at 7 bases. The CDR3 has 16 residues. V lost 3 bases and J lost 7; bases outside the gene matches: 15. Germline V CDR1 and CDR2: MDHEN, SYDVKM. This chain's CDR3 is CASSFIAGTLLWEQYF. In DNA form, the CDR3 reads TGTGCCAGCAGTTTCATAGCGGGCACCCTTCTGTGGGAGCAGTACTTC.

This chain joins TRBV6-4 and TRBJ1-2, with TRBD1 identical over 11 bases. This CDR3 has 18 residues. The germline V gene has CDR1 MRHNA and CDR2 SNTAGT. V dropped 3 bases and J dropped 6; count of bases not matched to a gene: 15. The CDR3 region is CASSDYPRTGGLVDGYTF. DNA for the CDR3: TGTGCCAGCAGTGATTACCCCCGGACAGGGGGCCTTGTAGATGGCTACACCTTC.

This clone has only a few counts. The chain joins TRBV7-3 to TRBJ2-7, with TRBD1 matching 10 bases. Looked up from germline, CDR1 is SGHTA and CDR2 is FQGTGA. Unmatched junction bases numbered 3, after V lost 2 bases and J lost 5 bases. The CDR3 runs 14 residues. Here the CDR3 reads CASSLAGTGDEQYF. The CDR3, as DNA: TGTGCCAGCAGCTTAGCCGGGACAGGGGACGAGCAGTACTTC. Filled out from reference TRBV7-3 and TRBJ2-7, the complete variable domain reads GAGVSQTPSNKVTEKGKYVELRCDPISGHTALYWYRQSLGQGPEFLIYFQGTGAADDSGLPNDRFFAVRPEGSVSTLKIQRTERGDSAVYLCASSLAGTGDEQYFGPGTRLTVT.

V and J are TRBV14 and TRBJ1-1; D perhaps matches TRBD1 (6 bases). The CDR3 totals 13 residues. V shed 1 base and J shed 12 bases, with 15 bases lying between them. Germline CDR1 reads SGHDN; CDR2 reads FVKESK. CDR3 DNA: TGTGCCAGCAGCCAAGTAGATTGGGGGGACACTTTCTTT. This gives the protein CASSQVDWGDTFF.

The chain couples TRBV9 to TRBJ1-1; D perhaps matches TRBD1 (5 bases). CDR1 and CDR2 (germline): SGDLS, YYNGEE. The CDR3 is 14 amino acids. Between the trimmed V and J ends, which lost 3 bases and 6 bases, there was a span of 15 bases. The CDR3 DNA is TGTGCCAGCAGCGACGGAAGGGGTTCGGCTGAAGCTTTCTTT. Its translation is CASSDGRGSAEAFF.

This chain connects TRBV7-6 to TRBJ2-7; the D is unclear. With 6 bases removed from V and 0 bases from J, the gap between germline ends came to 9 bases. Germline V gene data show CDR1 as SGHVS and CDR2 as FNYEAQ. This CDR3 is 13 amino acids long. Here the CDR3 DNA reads TGTGCCAGCAGTAACCCTCCCTCCTACGAGCAGTACTTC. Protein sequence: CASSNPPSYEQYF.

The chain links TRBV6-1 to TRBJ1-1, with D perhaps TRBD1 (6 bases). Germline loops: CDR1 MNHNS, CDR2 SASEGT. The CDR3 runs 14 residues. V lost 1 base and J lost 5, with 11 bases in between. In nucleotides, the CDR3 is TGTGCCAGCAGTGAAGGGGTAGGGGGAACTGAAGCTTTCTTT. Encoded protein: CASSEGVGGTEAFF.

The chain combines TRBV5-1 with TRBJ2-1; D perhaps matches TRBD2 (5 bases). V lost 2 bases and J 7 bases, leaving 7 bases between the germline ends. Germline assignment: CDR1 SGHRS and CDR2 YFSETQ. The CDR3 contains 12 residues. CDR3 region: CASSLLVNEQFF. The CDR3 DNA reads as TGCGCCAGCAGCTTACTAGTAAATGAGCAGTTCTTC.

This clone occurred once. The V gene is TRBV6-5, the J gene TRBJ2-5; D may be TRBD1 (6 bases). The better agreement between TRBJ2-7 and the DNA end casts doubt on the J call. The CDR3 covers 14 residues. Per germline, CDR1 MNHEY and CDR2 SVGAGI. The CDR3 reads CASSWGRSSYEQYF. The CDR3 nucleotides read TGTGCCAGCAGTTGGGGGCGATCATCCTACGAGCAGTACTTC.

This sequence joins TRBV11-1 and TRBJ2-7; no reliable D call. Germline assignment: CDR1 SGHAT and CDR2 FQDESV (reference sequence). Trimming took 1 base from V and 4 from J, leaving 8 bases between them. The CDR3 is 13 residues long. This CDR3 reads CASSLGPSYEQYF. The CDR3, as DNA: TGTGCCAGCAGCTTAGGACCAAGTTACGAGCAGTACTTC.

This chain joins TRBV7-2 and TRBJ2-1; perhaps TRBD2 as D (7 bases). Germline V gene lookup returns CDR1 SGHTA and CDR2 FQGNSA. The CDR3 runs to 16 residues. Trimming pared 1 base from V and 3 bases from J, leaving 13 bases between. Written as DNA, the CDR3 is TGTGCCAGCAGCTTAGGGGCGGGGGCCAGCTACAATGAGCAGTTCTTC. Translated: CASSLGAGASYNEQFF.

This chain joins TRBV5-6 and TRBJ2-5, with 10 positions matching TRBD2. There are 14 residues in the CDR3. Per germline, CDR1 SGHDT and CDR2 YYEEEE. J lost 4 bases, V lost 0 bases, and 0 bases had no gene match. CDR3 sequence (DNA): TGTGCCAGCAGCTTGGCTAGCGGGGGAGAGACCCAGTACTTC. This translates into CASSLASGGETQYF.

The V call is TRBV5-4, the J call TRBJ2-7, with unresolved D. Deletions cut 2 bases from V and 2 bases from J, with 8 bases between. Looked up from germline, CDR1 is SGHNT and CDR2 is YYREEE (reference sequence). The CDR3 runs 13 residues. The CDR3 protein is CASSLRGAYEQYF. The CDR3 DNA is TGTGCCAGCAGCTTACGAGGCGCCTACGAGCAGTACTTC.

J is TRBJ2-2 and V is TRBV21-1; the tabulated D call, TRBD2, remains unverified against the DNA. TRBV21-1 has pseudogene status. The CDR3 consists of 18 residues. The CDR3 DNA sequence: TGTGCCAGCAGAGTAAATTCCCAGCGGGGACCGAACACCGGGGAGCTGTTTTTT. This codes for CASRVNSQRGPNTGELFF.